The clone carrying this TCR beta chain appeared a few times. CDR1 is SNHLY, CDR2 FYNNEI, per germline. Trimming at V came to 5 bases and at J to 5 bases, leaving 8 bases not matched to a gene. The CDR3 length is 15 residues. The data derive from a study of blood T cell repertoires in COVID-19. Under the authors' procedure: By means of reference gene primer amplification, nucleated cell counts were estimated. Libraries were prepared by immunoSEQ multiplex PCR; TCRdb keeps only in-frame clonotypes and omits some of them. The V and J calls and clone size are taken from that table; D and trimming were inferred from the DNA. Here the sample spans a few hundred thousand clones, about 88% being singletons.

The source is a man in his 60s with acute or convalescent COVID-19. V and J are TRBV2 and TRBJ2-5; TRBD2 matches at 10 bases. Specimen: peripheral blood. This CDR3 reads CASSYERGGLETQYF. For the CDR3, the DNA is TGTGCCAGCAGTTATGAGCGGGGGGGCTTGGAGACCCAGTACTTC.